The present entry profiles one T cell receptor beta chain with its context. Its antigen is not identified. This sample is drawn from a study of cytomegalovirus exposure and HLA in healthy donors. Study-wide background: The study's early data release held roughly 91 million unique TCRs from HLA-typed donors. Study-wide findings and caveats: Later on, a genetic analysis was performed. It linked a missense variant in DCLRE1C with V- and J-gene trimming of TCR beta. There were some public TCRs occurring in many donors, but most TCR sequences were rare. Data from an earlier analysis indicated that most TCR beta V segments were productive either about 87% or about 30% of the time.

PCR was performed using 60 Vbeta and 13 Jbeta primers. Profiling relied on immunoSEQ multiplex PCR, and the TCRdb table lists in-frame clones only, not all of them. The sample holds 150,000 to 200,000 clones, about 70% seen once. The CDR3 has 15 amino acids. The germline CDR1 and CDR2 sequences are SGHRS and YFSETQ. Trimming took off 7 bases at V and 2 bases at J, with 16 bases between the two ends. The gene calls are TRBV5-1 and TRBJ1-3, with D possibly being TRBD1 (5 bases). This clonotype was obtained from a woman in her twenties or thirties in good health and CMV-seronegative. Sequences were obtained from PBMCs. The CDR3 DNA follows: TGCGCCAGCTCTCCCGACGGGGGAACTGGAAACACCATATATTTT. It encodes CASSPDGGTGNTIYF. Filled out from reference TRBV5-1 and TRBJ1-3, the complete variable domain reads KAGVTQTPRYLIKTRGQQVTLSCSPISGHRSVSWYQQTPGQGLQFLFEYFSETQRNKGNFPGRFSGRQFSNSRSEMNVSTLELGDSALYLCASSPDGGTGNTIYFGEGSWLTVV.